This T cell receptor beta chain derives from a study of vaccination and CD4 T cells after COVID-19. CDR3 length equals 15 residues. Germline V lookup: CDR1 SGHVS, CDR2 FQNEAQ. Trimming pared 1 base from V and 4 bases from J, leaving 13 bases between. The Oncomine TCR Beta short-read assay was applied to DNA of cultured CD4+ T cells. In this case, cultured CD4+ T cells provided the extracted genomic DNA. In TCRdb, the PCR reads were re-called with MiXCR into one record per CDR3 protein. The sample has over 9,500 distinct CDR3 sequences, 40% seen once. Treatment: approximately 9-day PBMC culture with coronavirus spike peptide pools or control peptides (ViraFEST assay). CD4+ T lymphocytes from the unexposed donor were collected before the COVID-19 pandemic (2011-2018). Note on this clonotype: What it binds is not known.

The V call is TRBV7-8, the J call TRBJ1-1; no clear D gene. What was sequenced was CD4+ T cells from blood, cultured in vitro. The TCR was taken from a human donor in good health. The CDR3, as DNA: TGTGCCAGCAGCTTAGTTGGGCGGGCTTTCACTGAAGCTTTCTTT. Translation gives CASSLVGRAFTEAFF.